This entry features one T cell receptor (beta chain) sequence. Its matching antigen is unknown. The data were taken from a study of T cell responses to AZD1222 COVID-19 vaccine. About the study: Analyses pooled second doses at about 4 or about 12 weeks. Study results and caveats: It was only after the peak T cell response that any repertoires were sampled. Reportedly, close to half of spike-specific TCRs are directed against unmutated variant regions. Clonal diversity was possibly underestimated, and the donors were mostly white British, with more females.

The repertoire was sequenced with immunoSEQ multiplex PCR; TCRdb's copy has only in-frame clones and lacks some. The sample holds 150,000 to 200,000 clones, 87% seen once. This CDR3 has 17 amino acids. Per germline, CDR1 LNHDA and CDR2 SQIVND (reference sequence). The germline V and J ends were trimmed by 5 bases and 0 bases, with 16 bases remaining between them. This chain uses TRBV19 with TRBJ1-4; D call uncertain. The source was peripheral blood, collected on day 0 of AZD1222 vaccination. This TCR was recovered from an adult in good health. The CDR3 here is CASSLGRASATNEKLFF. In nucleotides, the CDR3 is TGTGCCAGTAGTCTTGGACGGGCCTCTGCAACTAATGAAAAACTGTTTTTT.